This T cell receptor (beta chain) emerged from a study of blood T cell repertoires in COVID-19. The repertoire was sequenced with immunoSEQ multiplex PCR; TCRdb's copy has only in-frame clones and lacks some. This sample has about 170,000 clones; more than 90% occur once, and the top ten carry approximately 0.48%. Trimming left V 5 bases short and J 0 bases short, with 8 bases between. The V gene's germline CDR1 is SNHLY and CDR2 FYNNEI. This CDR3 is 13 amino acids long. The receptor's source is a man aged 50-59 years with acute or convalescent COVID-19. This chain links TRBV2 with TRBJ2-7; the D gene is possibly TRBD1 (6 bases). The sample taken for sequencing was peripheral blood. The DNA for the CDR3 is TGTGCCAGCAGTTGGACAGCCTCCTACGAGCAGTACTTC. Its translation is CASSWTASYEQYF.